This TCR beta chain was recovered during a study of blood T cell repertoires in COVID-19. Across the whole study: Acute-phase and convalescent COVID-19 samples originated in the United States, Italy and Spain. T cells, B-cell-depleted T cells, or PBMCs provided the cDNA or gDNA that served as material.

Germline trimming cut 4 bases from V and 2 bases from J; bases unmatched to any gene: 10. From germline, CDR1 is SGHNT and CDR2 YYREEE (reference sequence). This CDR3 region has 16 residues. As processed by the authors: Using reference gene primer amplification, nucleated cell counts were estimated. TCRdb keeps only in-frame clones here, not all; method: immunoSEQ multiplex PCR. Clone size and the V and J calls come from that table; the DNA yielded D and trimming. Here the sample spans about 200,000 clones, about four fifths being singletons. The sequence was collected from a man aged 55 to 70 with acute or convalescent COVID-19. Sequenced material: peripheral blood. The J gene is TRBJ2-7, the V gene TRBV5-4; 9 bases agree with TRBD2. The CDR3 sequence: CASSALTSGAPYEQYF. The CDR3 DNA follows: TGTGCCAGCAGCGCACTGACTAGCGGAGCCCCCTACGAGCAGTACTTC.